The clone carrying this TCR beta chain was seen ten or more times. What it recognizes is unknown. This record belongs to a study of T cells in Graves' hyperthyroidism and ophthalmopathy. Study background: Peripheral blood was taken when the disease was first diagnosed, before any treatment began. Notes on the study in general: From stable hyperthyroidism, ophthalmopathy was set apart by a 13 V-J model.

This CDR3 has 15 residues. CDR1 is MNHNS and CDR2 is SASEGT in the germline V gene. J was trimmed by 3 bases and V by 5 bases; bases with no gene match: 6. Uncontrolled infection, other autoimmune disease, pregnancy and lactation each barred patients from inclusion. Amplified TCR beta CDR3 regions came from RNA transcripts. The TCR CDR3 was amplified in a first-round RT-PCR using the HTBI primer set. TCRdb reanalysed the multiplex PCR reads using MiXCR and keeps one entry per CDR3 protein. The table has a few hundred thousand distinct CDR3 sequences, less than 25% seen once; the top ten hold approximately 26%.

Sequencing was performed on blood. The TCR comes from a man aged 18 to 30 with Graves' hyperthyroidism. This chain uses TRBV6-1 with TRBJ1-3, with 8 bases identical to TRBD1. For the CDR3, the DNA is TGTGCCAGCAGTCAAGACAGGGGAAGTGGAAACACCATATATTTT. This encodes CASSQDRGSGNTIYF.